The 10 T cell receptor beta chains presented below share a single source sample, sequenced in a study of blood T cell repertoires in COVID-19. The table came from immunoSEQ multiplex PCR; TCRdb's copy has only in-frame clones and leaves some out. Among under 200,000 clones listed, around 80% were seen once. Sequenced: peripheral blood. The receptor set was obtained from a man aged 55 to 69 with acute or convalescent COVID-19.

CDR3 in DNA: TGCAGTGCCCCAAACCAGTACTTC. This sequence encodes CSAPNQYF. The rearrangement uses TRBV20-1 and TRBJ2-5; D call uncertain. The CDR3 is made up of 8 amino acids. The germline V gene encodes CDR1 DFQATT and CDR2 SNEGSKA (reference sequence). Trimming took 6 bases from V and 10 from J, leaving 6 bases between them.

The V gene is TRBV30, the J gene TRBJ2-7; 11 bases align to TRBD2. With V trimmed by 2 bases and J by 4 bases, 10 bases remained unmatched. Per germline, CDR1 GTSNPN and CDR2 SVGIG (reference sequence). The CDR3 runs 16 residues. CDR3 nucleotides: TGTGCCTGGAGTACAACCGGGACTAGCGGTATGTACGAGCAGTACTTC. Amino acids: CAWSTTGTSGMYEQYF.

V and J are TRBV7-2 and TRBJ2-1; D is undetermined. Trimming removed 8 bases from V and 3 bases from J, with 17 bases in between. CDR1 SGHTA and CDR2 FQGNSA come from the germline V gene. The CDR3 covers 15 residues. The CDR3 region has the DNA TGTGCCAGCGCCACTCTCGAGTCCATCTACAATGAGCAGTTCTTC. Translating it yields CASATLESIYNEQFF.

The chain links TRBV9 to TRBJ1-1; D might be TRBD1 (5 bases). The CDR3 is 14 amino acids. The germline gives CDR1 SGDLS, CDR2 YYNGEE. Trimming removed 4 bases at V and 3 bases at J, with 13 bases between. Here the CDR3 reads CASSLTDSYTEAFF. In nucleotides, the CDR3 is TGTGCCAGCAGCTTGACCGACAGTTACACTGAAGCTTTCTTT.

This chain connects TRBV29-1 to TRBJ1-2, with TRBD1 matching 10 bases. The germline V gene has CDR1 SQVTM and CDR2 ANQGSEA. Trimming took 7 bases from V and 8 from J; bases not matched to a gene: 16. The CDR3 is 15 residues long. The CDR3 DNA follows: TGCAGCGCGTATCTTGACAGGGGGCAGGATTTGGGCTACACCTTC. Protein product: CSAYLDRGQDLGYTF.

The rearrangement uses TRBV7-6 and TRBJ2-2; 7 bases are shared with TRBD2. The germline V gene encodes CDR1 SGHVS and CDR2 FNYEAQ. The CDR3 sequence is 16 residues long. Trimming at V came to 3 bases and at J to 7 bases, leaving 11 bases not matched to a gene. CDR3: CASSFPPGGSIGELFF. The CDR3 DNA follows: TGTGCCAGCAGCTTCCCTCCGGGGGGTTCCATCGGGGAGCTGTTTTTT.

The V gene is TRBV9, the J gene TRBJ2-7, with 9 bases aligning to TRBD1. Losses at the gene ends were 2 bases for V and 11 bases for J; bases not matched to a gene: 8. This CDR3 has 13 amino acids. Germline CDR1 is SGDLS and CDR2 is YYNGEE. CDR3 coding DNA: TGTGCCAGCAGCGTTAGGACAGGGGAAAAGGAGTACTTC. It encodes CASSVRTGEKEYF.

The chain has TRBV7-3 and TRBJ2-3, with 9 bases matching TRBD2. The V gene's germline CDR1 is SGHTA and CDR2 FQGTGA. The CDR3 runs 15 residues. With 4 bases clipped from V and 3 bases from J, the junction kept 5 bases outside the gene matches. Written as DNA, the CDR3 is TGTGCCAGCAGCTCCGGGACTAGCTTTACAGATACGCAGTATTTT. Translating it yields CASSSGTSFTDTQYF.

The CDR3 nucleotides read TGTGCCAGCACGGGTAACAATGAGCAGTTCTTC. Translation: CASTGNNEQFF. This chain joins TRBV6-5 and TRBJ2-1; D call uncertain. The V gene's germline CDR1 is MNHEY and CDR2 SVGAGI. The V and J ends lost 7 bases and 5 bases respectively, with 6 bases between them. The CDR3 has 11 amino acids.

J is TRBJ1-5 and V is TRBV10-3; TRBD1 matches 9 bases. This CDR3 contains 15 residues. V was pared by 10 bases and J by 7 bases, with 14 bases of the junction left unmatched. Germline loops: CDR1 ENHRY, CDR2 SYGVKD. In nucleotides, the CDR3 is TGTGCCAGCAAAAATACGGGACAGGGTAGGCAGCCCCAGCATTTT. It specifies CASKNTGQGRQPQHF.